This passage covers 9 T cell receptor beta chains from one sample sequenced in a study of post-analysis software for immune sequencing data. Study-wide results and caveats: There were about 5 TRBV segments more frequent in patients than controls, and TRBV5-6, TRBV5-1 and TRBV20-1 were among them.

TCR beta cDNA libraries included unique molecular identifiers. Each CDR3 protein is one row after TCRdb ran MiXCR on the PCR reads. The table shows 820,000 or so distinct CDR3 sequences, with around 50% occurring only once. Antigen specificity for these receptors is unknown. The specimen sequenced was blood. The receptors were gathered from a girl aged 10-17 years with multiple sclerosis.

CDR3 DNA sequence: TGCAGGACTAGCGGGAGGTTGTCAGATACGCAGTATTTT. This encodes CRTSGRLSDTQYF. The V gene is TRBV29-1, the J gene TRBJ2-3; the match to TRBD2 covers 13 bases. Germline V lookup: CDR1 SQVTM, CDR2 ANQGSEA. The CDR3 sequence is 13 residues long.

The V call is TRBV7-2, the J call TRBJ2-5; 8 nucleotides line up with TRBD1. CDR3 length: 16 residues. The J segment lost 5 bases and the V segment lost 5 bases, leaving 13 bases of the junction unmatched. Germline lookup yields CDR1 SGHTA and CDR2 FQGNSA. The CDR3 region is CASSLRSGGVGETQYF. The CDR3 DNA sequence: TGTGCCAGCAGCCTGAGATCAGGGGGCGTGGGGGAGACCCAGTACTTC.

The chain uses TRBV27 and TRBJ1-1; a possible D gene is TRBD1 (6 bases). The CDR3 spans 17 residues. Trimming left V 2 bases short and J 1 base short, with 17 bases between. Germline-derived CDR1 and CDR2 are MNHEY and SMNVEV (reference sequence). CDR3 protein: CASSLGSQGRTNTEAFF. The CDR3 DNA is TGTGCCAGCAGTTTAGGGTCGCAGGGGCGGACGAACACTGAAGCTTTCTTT.

The CDR3 coding sequence is TGTGCCAGCAGTAGGGACAGGGGGGGAGCTTTCTTT. Encoded protein: CASSRDRGGAFF. The chain recombines TRBV6-5 with TRBJ1-1; TRBD1 aligns across 11 bases. The CDR3 sequence is 12 residues long. V was pared by 5 bases and J by 10 bases, with 3 bases of the junction left unmatched. Germline lookup yields CDR1 MNHEY and CDR2 SVGAGI.

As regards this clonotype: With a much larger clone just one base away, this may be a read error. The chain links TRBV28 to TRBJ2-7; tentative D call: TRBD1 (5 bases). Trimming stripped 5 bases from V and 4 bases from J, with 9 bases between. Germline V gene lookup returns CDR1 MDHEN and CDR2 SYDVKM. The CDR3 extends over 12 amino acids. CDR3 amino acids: CASSRTYYEQYF. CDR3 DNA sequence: TGTGCCAGCAGTCGGACATATTACGAGCAGTACTTC. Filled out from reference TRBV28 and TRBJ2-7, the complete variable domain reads DVKVTQSSRYLVKRTGEKVFLECVQDMDHENMFWYRQDPGLGLRLIYFSYDVKMKEKGDIPEGYSVSREKKERFSLILESASTNQTSMYLCASSRTYYEQYFGPGTRLTVT.

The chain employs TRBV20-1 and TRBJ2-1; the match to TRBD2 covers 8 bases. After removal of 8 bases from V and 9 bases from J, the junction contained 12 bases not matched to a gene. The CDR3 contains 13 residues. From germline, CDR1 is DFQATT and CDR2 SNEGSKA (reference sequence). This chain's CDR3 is CSHTTGGPTEQFF. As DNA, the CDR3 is TGCAGTCACACGACGGGAGGGCCCACTGAGCAGTTCTTC.

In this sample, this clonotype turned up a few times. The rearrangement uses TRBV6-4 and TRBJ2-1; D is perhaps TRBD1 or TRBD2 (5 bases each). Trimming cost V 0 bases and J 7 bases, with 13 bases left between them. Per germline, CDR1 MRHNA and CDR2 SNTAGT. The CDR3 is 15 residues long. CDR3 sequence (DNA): TGTGCCAGCAGTGACTCAGTGGGGGATATAAATGAGCAGTTCTTC. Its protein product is CASSDSVGDINEQFF.

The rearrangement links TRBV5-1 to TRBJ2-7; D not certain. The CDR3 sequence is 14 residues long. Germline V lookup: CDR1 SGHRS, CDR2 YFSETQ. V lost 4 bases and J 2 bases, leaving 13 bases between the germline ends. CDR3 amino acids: CASSLSQPTYEQYF. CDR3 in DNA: TGCGCCAGCAGCCTCTCTCAACCCACCTACGAGCAGTACTTC.

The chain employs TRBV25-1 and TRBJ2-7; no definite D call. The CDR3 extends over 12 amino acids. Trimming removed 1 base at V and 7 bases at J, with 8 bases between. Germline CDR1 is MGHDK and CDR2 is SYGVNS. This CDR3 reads CASSESQVEQYF. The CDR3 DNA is TGTGCCAGCAGTGAATCTCAGGTTGAGCAGTACTTC.